A selection of T cell receptor beta chains follows, all from one sample in a study of PD-L1 blockade in urothelial cancer. Method: immunoSEQ multiplex PCR; TCRdb's copy keeps in-frame clones and lacks some. The sample has tens of thousands of clones; roughly 84% are singletons. The sample in question was PBMCs, obtained around atezolizumab (anti-PD-L1) treatment. The receptor source for this set is a middle-aged man with urothelial cancer. Each CDR3 is given with its conserved first and last residue. The order of the fields is J gene, D gene, V gene, clone size, CDR3 protein, CDR3 DNA. The D gene is left open where the match is weak. Part of the rows lack a size; the others show once, few, many or a class for expanded clones.

TRBJ2-7	TRBD1	TRBV11-2	-	CASSSDWDRDWGGSYEQYF	TGTGCCAGCAGCTCCGACTGGGACAGGGACTGGGGGGGCTCCTACGAGCAGTACTTC
TRBJ1-3	-	TRBV30	-	CAWSVAGDTIYF	TGTGCCTGGAGTGTGGCGGGTGACACCATATATTTT
TRBJ2-2	TRBD2	TRBV7-9	-	CASTAGGTGELFF	TGTGCCAGCACCGCGGGGGGGACCGGGGAGCTGTTTTTT
TRBJ1-1	-	TRBV7-9	few	CASSSNTVNTEAFF	TGTGCCAGCAGCTCTAACACAGTGAACACTGAAGCTTTCTTT
TRBJ2-7	TRBD1	TRBV5-1	few	CASSSLPQGNLVEPQYF	TGCGCCAGCAGCTCACTTCCACAGGGGAATTTAGTCGAGCCGCAGTACTTC
TRBJ2-1	TRBD2	TRBV11-2	-	CASSLGLAGTNEQFF	TGTGCCAGCAGCTTAGGACTAGCGGGAACAAATGAGCAGTTCTTC
TRBJ1-4	-	TRBV21-1	-	CASSKRQGKANEKLFF	TGTGCCAGCAGCAAAAGGCAGGGAAAGGCTAATGAAAAACTGTTTTTT
TRBJ1-4	TRBD1	TRBV7-6	-	CASSLGRLGQADPANEKLFF	TGTGCCAGCAGCCTCGGCAGATTAGGACAGGCCGATCCGGCTAATGAAAAACTGTTTTTT
TRBJ1-4	-	TRBV27	once	CASSPTWAGEKLFF	TGTGCCAGTTCGCCGACATGGGCGGGGGAAAAACTGTTTTTT
TRBJ2-3	TRBD2	TRBV5-1	-	CASSWSGGTTDTQYF	TGCGCCAGCAGCTGGTCGGGAGGGACGACAGATACGCAGTATTTT